Listed below are T cell receptor beta chains from one sample, sequenced in a study of T cell repertoires in cytomegalovirus infection. No cognate antigen is known for these TCRs. Via MiXCR, TCRdb re-called the reads, giving one row per CDR3 protein. The sample holds approximately 910,000 distinct CDR3 sequences; roughly 30% are singletons and the top ten take about an eighth. The sequencing used cultured CD8+ T cells from PBMCs, collected from culture after CMV antigen stimulation. These TCRs come from a human donor in good health (CMV status not recorded). Some clones in this sample may be carry-over from other donors' samples. Both conserved end residues are part of each CDR3. The D gene is left open where the match is weak. The size field is filled for only some rows; it gives once, few, many or a size class.

V gene	CDR3 length	D gene	J gene	clone size	CDR3 DNA	CDR3 protein
TRBV7-9	15	TRBD1	TRBJ2-5	few	TGTGCCAGCAGCGCGTCAGGGGGCCTGGATGAGACCCAGTACTTC	CASSASGGLDETQYF
TRBV27	14	TRBD1	TRBJ1-5	many	TGTGCCAGCAGCTTAGGACAGGGGTATCAGCCCCAGCATTTT	CASSLGQGYQPQHF
TRBV9	15	TRBD1	TRBJ2-1	NA	TGTGCCAGCAGCTCCCGGCCGGGACAGGGGAATGAGCAGTTCTTC	CASSSRPGQGNEQFF
TRBV6-1	14	TRBD1	TRBJ1-2	NA	TGTGCCAGCAGTGAAGGCCCGACAGGGCATGGCTACACCTTC	CASSEGPTGHGYTF
TRBV19	17	NA	TRBJ2-1	NA	TGTGCCAGTATCCCCTCCGGGGGCCTTGGTTATTACAATGAGCAGTTCTTC	CASIPSGGLGYYNEQFF
TRBV25-1	13	NA	TRBJ1-4	NA	TGTGCCAGCCAGGAGAGGACTAATGAAAAACTGTTTTTT	CASQERTNEKLFF
TRBV28	17	NA	TRBJ2-3	NA	TGTGCCAGCAGTTTACCCCGACACAAATCTAGCACAGATACGCAGTATTTT	CASSLPRHKSSTDTQYF
TRBV7-8	17	TRBD1	TRBJ2-4	many	TGTGCCAGCAGCTTAGTATGGGTGACAGGGGGAAGGGACATTCAGTACTTC	CASSLVWVTGGRDIQYF
TRBV7-8	16	NA	TRBJ2-3	NA	TGTGCCAGCAGAACCCTTTACCCGGACCGGGGAGATACGCAGTATTTT	CASRTLYPDRGDTQYF
TRBV5-4	13	NA	TRBJ2-7	once	TGTGCCAGCAGCTCGGGACTCCCGTGGGAGCAGTACTTC	CASSSGLPWEQYF
TRBV12-3/TRBV12-4	13	NA	TRBJ1-1	NA	TGTGCCAGCAGTTTAAGAGATCCAGGCAAAGCTTTCTTT	CASSLRDPGKAFF
TRBV4-2	15	TRBD1	TRBJ1-1	few	TGTGCCAGCAGCCACCAGACAGGGACGAACACTGAAGCTTTCTTT	CASSHQTGTNTEAFF
TRBV29-1	14	NA	TRBJ1-1	few	TGCAGCGTTGAACCAGCGGGGGTGAACACTGAAGCTTTCTTT	CSVEPAGVNTEAFF
TRBV12-5	13	NA	TRBJ2-5	NA	TGTGCTAGTGTTCCCCCGGGGGTAGAGACCCAGTACTTC	CASVPPGVETQYF
TRBV6-1	16	NA	TRBJ2-5	few	TGTGCCAGCAGTGAAAGAGTAGGGGGACCCCAAGAGACCCAGTACTTC	CASSERVGGPQETQYF
TRBV7-6	14	NA	TRBJ2-6	NA	TGTGCCAGTTCGGACGGCTCTGGGGCCAACGTCCTGACTTTC	CASSDGSGANVLTF
TRBV7-9	18	TRBD2	TRBJ2-3	few	TGTGCCAGCAGCCCAAGGGGGACTAGCGGAACTAGCACAGATACGCAGTATTTT	CASSPRGTSGTSTDTQYF
TRBV7-9	16	TRBD1	TRBJ2-1	NA	TGTGCCAGCAGCTCCGCCCGGACAGGGGGCAAGGATGAGCAGTTCTTC	CASSSARTGGKDEQFF
TRBV6-5	14	NA	TRBJ1-2	NA	TGTGCCAGCAGCCCCGGGGGGCCGAACGATGGCTACACCTTC	CASSPGGPNDGYTF
TRBV6-1	15	TRBD1	TRBJ1-6	few	TGTGCCAGCAGTGCCGGGACAGGGGCTTATTCACCCCTCCACTTT	CASSAGTGAYSPLHF
TRBV23-1	14	NA	TRBJ2-7	NA	TGCGCCAGCAGTGCGGGACAGCAAGCCTACGAGCAGTACTTC	CASSAGQQAYEQYF
TRBV27	13	NA	TRBJ2-7	NA	TGTGCCAGCAGTTTAACGCAAAACTACGAGCAGTACTTC	CASSLTQNYEQYF
TRBV28	16	NA	TRBJ2-6	NA	TGTGCCAGCAGTACGACAACCAGCTCTGGGGCCAACGTCCTGACTTTC	CASSTTTSSGANVLTF